These T cell receptor beta chains were read from a single sample in a study of identical twins. Via MiXCR, TCRdb re-called the 5' RACE reads, giving one row per CDR3 protein. The sample includes hundreds of thousands of distinct CDR3 sequences, just under 9.5% of them seen just once. In addition, the sample was reused for a study of yellow fever vaccine responses in identical twins.

Sequencing was carried out using CD8+ T cells sorted from blood. All receptors come from a woman aged 18 to 35 in good health. Both conserved end residues are part of each CDR3.

>TRBJ2-5|TRBV20-1
CSARRSRVRQETQYF
>TRBJ2-5|TRBV19
CASSMYGGLETQYF
>TRBJ2-4|TRBV9
CASSVGASGVGGIQYF
>TRBJ1-2|TRBV28
CASRPLRRTAITF
>TRBJ1-6|TRBV20-1
CSASGTGALPLHF
>TRBJ2-7|TRBV29-1
CSVVGLAGEGRSQYF
>TRBJ2-1|TRBV6-1
CASSETAAEQFF
>TRBJ2-4|TRBV4-3
CASSQDAGAQIAKNIQYF
>TRBJ2-7|TRBV2
CASMVTSGYEQYF
>TRBJ1-6|TRBV27
CASSSLATYNSPLHF
>TRBJ2-7|TRBV6-4
CASSDSQGEQYF
>TRBJ2-6|TRBV24-1
CATSDLEPGSTGANVLTF
>TRBJ2-1|TRBV4-3
CASSPGTSDALNEQFF
>TRBJ1-3|TRBV7-6
CASSSSGQYSGNTIYF
>TRBJ1-5|TRBV7-8
CASSLGGVSNQPQHF
>TRBJ2-7|TRBV20-1
CSARSPIGDEQYF
>TRBJ1-5|TRBV10-3
CAISEAGTQPQHF
>TRBJ2-1|TRBV27
CASSLSRGLYNEQFF
>TRBJ2-7|TRBV20-1
CSARDFAGRTYEQYF
>TRBJ1-5|TRBV28
CASSRQPQHF
>TRBJ2-1|TRBV15
CATSAEIFSGRNEQFF
>TRBJ2-1|TRBV7-9
CASSLGTSGRDNEQFF
>TRBJ1-5|TRBV6-5
CASSSRVDQPQHF
>TRBJ1-4|TRBV6-5
CASSYSGGSGEKLFF
>TRBJ1-2|TRBV6-4
CASSVNRVGGYTF
>TRBJ2-5|TRBV7-2
CASRPLGGETQYF
>TRBJ2-3|TRBV29-1
CSYGAVTDTQYF